The T cell receptor beta chain described here comes from a study of blood T cell repertoires in COVID-19. Study context: Samples taken during acute and convalescent COVID-19 were collected in the United States, Italy and Spain. Sources were T cells, B-cell-depleted T cells, or PBMCs; the material itself was cDNA or gDNA.

V gave up 9 bases and J gave up 1 base, with 14 bases separating them. CDR1 is KGHDR and CDR2 is SFDVKD in the germline V gene. The CDR3 spans 15 residues. Seattle researchers signed up patients amid active infection and tracked them longitudinally. Original handling: Reference gene primer amplification gave nucleated cell count estimates. Sequencing was performed with immunoSEQ multiplex PCR; in TCRdb, only in-frame clones are kept and a portion is missing. Clone size and the V and J calls come from that table; the DNA yielded D and trimming. The sample consists of around 260,000 clones, more than 90% of them appearing once.

V and J are TRBV24-1 and TRBJ2-2; TRBD1 might be the D (6 bases). This TCR was recovered from a person in their late teens or twenties with COVID-19, enrolled during active disease. Sequenced sample: peripheral blood. This CDR3 is CATGGETGNTGELFF. Written as DNA, the CDR3 is TGTGCCACCGGTGGGGAGACAGGGAACACCGGGGAGCTGTTTTTT.